This T cell receptor beta chain was sequenced for a study of cytomegalovirus exposure and HLA in healthy donors. This clone showed up just a few times. Losses at the gene ends were 2 bases for V and 0 bases for J; bases not matched to a gene: 10. CDR1 and CDR2 from the germline V gene are SQVTM and ANQGSEA. The CDR3 covers 18 residues. The PCR made use of 60 Vbeta and 13 Jbeta primers. Here immunoSEQ multiplex PCR was the method, and the copy in TCRdb shows in-frame clones only, minus some. Among 100,000 to 150,000 clones listed, 60% to 85% were seen once. Sequencing used PBMCs. The chain is built from TRBV29-1 and TRBJ2-1; 10 bases map to TRBD2. This TCR was recovered from a woman aged 35 to 49 in good health and CMV-seropositive. The CDR3 DNA follows: TGCAGCGTTGAACCGGGTAGCGGGGGGACGAGCTCCTACAATGAGCAGTTCTTC. It codes for CSVEPGSGGTSSYNEQFF.